The source of this T cell receptor (beta chain) is a study of blood T cell repertoires in COVID-19. Study summary: Samples of COVID-19 (acute and convalescent) were obtained from the United States, Italy and Spain. Sources were T cells, B-cell-depleted T cells, or PBMCs; the material itself was cDNA or gDNA.

The CDR3 is 11 residues long. Trimming shortened V by 5 bases and J by 5 bases, and 6 bases separated the two germline ends. The germline V gene has CDR1 SGHNT and CDR2 YENEEA. In the original analysis: Amplification from reference gene primers served as the basis for estimated nucleated cell counts. Some clones are missing from TCRdb's copy, which holds only in-frame ones; the method was immunoSEQ multiplex PCR. V, J and clone size derive from that table, while D and trimming were established from the DNA sequence. This sample has about 30,000 clones, with 80% to 90% found just once. The clonotype originates from a human donor with active COVID-19. The donor label of this sample is uncertain. The gene calls are TRBV11-3 and TRBJ2-5; D not certain. Material: peripheral blood. The CDR3 nucleotides are TGTGCCAGCAGCCCCGGGGAGACCCAGTACTTC. Translated: CASSPGETQYF.